This T cell receptor beta chain derives from a study of T cells after yellow fever vaccination. Findings of the study overall: Detected again after the booster were most primary-vaccination clones, at 95% to 97% CD4 and 80% to 90% CD8. CD4 and CD8 compartments shared a small share of clonotypes.

There are many counts of this clonotype. Its specificity is not known. Trimming removed 4 bases at V and 6 bases at J, with 13 bases between. CDR1 and CDR2 from the germline V gene are MNHEY and SVGEGT. The length of the CDR3 is 14 residues. As TCR cDNA was made by 5'RACE template switching, a universal primer site and UMIs were added. TCRdb fed the 5' RACE reads into MiXCR, producing one record per CDR3 protein. The sample contains 350,000 to 450,000 distinct CDR3 sequences, 6% to 8% of which appear only once. The chain couples TRBV6-2 or TRBV6-3 to TRBJ1-5; D perhaps matches TRBD1 (6 bases). The input for sequencing was PBMCs, taken 5 days after the yellow fever booster vaccination. This clonotype was obtained from a man aged 25 to 40 who received the YFV17D yellow fever vaccine. The DNA for the CDR3 is TGTGCCAGCAGTTCGGTCAGGGGTGGTCAGCCCCAGCATTTT. Translated, it gives CASSSVRGGQPQHF.